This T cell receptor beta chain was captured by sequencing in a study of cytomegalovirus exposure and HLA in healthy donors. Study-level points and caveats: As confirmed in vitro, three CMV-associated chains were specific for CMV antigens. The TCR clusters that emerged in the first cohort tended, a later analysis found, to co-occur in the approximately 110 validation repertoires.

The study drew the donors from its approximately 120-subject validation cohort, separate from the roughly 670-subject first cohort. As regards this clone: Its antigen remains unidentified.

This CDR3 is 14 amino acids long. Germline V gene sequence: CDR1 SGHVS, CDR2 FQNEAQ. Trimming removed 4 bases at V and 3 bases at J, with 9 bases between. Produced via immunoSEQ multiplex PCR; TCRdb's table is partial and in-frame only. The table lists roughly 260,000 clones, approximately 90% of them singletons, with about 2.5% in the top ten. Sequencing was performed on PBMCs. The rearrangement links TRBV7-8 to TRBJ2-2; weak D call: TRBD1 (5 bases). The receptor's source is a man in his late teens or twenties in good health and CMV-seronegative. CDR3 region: CASSSWGYTGELFF. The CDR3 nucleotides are TGTGCCAGCAGCTCCTGGGGCTACACCGGGGAGCTGTTTTTT.